These 28 T cell receptor gamma chains came from one sample sequenced in a study of γδ T cells in repeated Plasmodium falciparum infection. Flow sorting of PBMC yielded separate Vgamma9/Vdelta2+ and Vdelta2-negative gammadelta T cell populations for bulk repertoire analysis. TCRdb reanalysed the multiplex PCR reads via CATT. The sample yields about 30,000 gamma-chain clones, approximately 1.5% seen once. The sample consisted of gamma-delta T cells from blood. The receptors come from a pool of human donors (malaria-infected and uninfected, not separated).

This clone came up a few times. A far larger clone is just one base off, so this is likely a read error. Other nucleotide sequences from this sample produce the same CDR3. The chain is built from TRGV9 and TRGJP. TCRdb lists no J gene, so it was determined here by aligning the DNA to germline. There are 16 residues in the CDR3. The V gene's germline CDR1 is GITISATS and CDR2 ISYDGTV (reference sequence). CDR3 in DNA: TGCGCCTTGTGGGATTCGGGAGAGTTGGGCAAAAAAATCAAGGTATTT. Residues: CALWDSGELGKKIKVF.

Worth noting for this clone: TCRdb's protein for this DNA is that of a much larger clone and differs from the translation at residue 9, likely a read error; the protein shown is the DNA translation. Written as DNA, the CDR3 is TGTGCCACCTGGGACAGGCGACAGCTCGTGAATTATTATAAGAAACTCTTT. The encoded protein is CATWDRRQLVNYYKKLF. The chain couples TRGV3 to TRGJ1 or TRGJ2. Here the J gene came from matching the DNA to germline, since TCRdb omits it. The J segment lost 0 bases and the V segment lost 0 bases, leaving 11 bases of the junction unmatched. Germline assignment: CDR1 VTNTFY and CDR2 YDVSTARD (reference sequence). This CDR3 is 17 amino acids long.

As to this clone: This DNA translates differently at residue 5 from the TCRdb protein, which is that of a much larger clone; a read error is likely, and the protein shown is the DNA's own translation. The V gene is TRGV9, the J gene TRGJ1 or TRGJ2. The J gene, missing from TCRdb, was assigned here through DNA to germline matching. The CDR3 has 18 residues. Germline CDR1 and CDR2: GITISATS and ISYDGTV (reference sequence). V lost 5 bases, J lost 1 base, and 20 bases stayed unmatched. Here the CDR3 DNA reads TGTGCCTTGTGGGGGGTACAACAATTAGGCGATAATTATTATAAGAAACTCTTT. This translates into CALWGVQQLGDNYYKKLF.

This clone was counted at least ten times. Only one base separates this from a far larger clonotype, so it likely reflects a read error. This sample also contains other DNA sequences that code for the same CDR3. The V call is TRGV9, the J call TRGJP. TCRdb is silent on the J gene; assignment here came from matching the DNA to germline. The CDR3 totals 17 residues. J lost 7 bases, V lost 0 bases, and 6 bases had no gene match. CDR1 is GITISATS, CDR2 ISYDGTV, per germline (reference sequence). CDR3 sequence: CALWEVSQELGKKIKVF. The CDR3 DNA reads as TGTGCCTTGTGGGAGGTGTCCCAGGAGTTGGGCAAAAAAATCAAGGTATTT.

Concerning this clone: The protein in TCRdb stems from a much larger clone and differs at residue 9 from this DNA's translation, likely a read error; here the protein is translated from the DNA. The gene calls are TRGV3 and TRGJ1 or TRGJ2. The J gene was not available in TCRdb and was assigned here by matching the DNA to germline segments. The germline V gene has CDR1 VTNTFY and CDR2 YDVSTARD (reference sequence). The CDR3 runs to 18 residues. The V and J ends lost 3 bases and 3 bases, in that order; junction bases with no gene match: 20. In nucleotides, the CDR3 is TGTGCCACCTGGGACCGAGTCGAGCCGGAACTAACTTATTATAAGAAACTCTTT. The encoded protein is CATWDRVEPELTYYKKLF.

About this clone itself: The translation of this DNA and the TCRdb protein of a much larger clone differ at residue 6, probably owing to a read error; the protein shown here is translated from the DNA. This sequence joins TRGV3 and TRGJ1 or TRGJ2. The J gene was missing in TCRdb and was found by matching the end of the DNA to germline. CDR3 length equals 15 residues. V lost 2 bases to trimming and J lost 7 bases; unmatched junction nucleotides: 14. Germline V gene lookup returns CDR1 VTNTFY and CDR2 YDVSTARD (reference sequence). The CDR3 DNA follows: TGTGCCACCTGGGACACCACCCATGGAGTATATAAGAAACTCTTT. Protein: CATWDTTHGVYKKLF.

This clone has only a few counts. Translating this DNA gives a protein that differs at residue 5 from the TCRdb one, which belongs to a much larger clone; a read error is likely, and the protein shown is this translation. The chain recombines TRGV9 with TRGJP. The J gene, missing from TCRdb, was assigned here through DNA to germline matching. V was clipped by 5 bases and J by 4 bases; unmatched bases: 11. Germline V CDR1 and CDR2: GITISATS, ISYDGTV (reference sequence). The CDR3 contains 18 residues. The CDR3 region has the DNA TGTGCCTTGTGGGGGGTAGGGGGCCAAGAGTTGGGCAAAAAAATCAAGGTATTT. As protein: CALWGVGGQELGKKIKVF.

This clone was seen a few times. TCRdb has a much larger clone's protein, which differs at residue 13 from the translation of this DNA, likely because of a read error; what is shown is the protein translated from the DNA. The chain is built from TRGV9 and TRGJP. Here the J gene was assigned by germline matching of the DNA, as TCRdb has none. Germline V lookup: CDR1 GITISATS, CDR2 ISYDGTV (reference sequence). The CDR3 is 18 residues long. The CDR3 spells CALWEVQSTSLGEKIKVF. The DNA of the CDR3 is TGTGCCTTGTGGGAGGTGCAGTCTACGAGTTTGGGCGAAAAAATCAAGGTATTT.

In this sample, this clone turned up many times. This probably arose from a read error, given a far larger clone one base away. Additional DNA sequences in this sample encode the identical CDR3. The CDR3 nucleotides read TGCGCCTTGTGGGAGGTTACTAGAACCTATTATAAGAAACTCTTT. Translated, it gives CALWEVTRTYYKKLF. The gene calls are TRGV9 and TRGJ1 or TRGJ2. From germline, CDR1 is GITISATS and CDR2 ISYDGTV (reference sequence). The CDR3 loop spans 15 amino acids.

In its sample, this clone was seen many times. This chain links TRGV9 with TRGJP. After removal of 3 bases from V and 6 bases from J, the junction contained 5 bases not matched to a gene. Germline CDR1 reads GITISATS; CDR2 reads ISYDGTV (reference sequence). The CDR3 contains 16 residues. CDR3 residues: CALWETAELGKKIKVF. The DNA for the CDR3 is TGTGCCTTGTGGGAGACGGCAGAGTTGGGCAAAAAAATCAAGGTATTT.

This clone occurred a few times. Translating this DNA gives a protein that differs at residue 8 from the TCRdb one, which belongs to a much larger clone; a read error is likely, and the protein shown is this translation. The V call is TRGV9, the J call TRGJ1 or TRGJ2. TCRdb leaves out the J gene; it was filled in here by matching the DNA to germline. The CDR3 extends over 11 amino acids. Germline values: CDR1 GITISATS, CDR2 ISYDGTV (reference sequence). V trimming: 5 bases; J trimming: 12 bases; junction bases outside the gene matches: 10. CDR3 protein: CALWGLGRKLF. The CDR3 coding sequence is TGTGCCTTGTGGGGGCTAGGAAGGAAACTCTTT.

Ten or more counts support this clone. A far larger clone is a single base away, which makes a read error likely. The sample has other DNA sequences that encode this CDR3 too. The V gene call is TRGV9, and the J gene call is absent. Germline V CDR1 and CDR2: GITISATS, ISYDGTV (reference sequence). The length of the CDR3 is 15 residues. In DNA, the CDR3 is TGTGCCTTGTGGGAGCTCCCCCCCTTTTATTATAAGAAGCTCTTT. This encodes CALWELPPFYYKKLF.

For this clone: It differs at one base from a far larger clone, so likely a read error. Other DNA sequences within the sample encode an identical CDR3. This chain uses TRGV9 with TRGJP. TCRdb offers no J gene call, so here the DNA was matched to germline to obtain one. CDR1 and CDR2 from the germline V gene are GITISATS and ISYDGTV (reference sequence). This CDR3 comprises 17 residues. CDR3 nucleotide sequence: TGTGCCTTGTGGGAGGTAAAATCCGAGTTGGGAAAAAAAATCAAGGTATTT. This sequence encodes CALWEVKSELGKKIKVF.

This clone was recorded at least ten times. TCRdb's protein for this DNA is that of a much larger clone and differs from the translation at residue 10, likely a read error; the protein shown is the DNA translation. V gene TRGV2 combines with J gene TRGJ1 or TRGJ2. The CDR3 runs 12 residues. Germline values: CDR1 EGSNGY, CDR2 YDSYNSKV. CDR3 region: CATWDGPYKRLF. The DNA of the CDR3 is TGTGCCACCTGGGACGGGCCTTATAAGAGACTCTTT.

This clone was found many times. The amino acid sequence in TCRdb belongs to a much larger clone and departs from this DNA's translation at residue 4, likely a sequencing read error; the sequence shown is translated from the DNA. The rearrangement joins TRGV2 to TRGJP2. The V gene's germline CDR1 is EGSNGY and CDR2 YDSYNSKV. The CDR3 has 16 amino acids. The CDR3, as DNA: TGTGCCACCCGGGACGGGCGTAGAGGTAGTGATTGGATCAAGACGTTT. It specifies CATRDGRRGSDWIKTF.

There are a few counts of this clone. A far larger clone is only one base removed, so a read error is likely. Distinct nucleotide sequences in the sample also encode this CDR3. The CDR3 DNA reads TGTGCCTTGTGGGAGGTGGGTACGCAAGAGTTGGGTAAAAAAATCAAGGTATTT. This codes for CALWEVGTQELGKKIKVF. V usage is TRGV9 and J usage is TRGJP. The J gene comes from matching the DNA to germline here; TCRdb lacks it. The CDR3 is 18 residues long. Germline lookup yields CDR1 GITISATS and CDR2 ISYDGTV (reference sequence).

This clone was picked up many times. The chain recombines TRGV4 with TRGJ1 or TRGJ2. V dropped 5 bases and J dropped 0; count of bases not matched to a gene: 4. Per the germline V gene, CDR1 is EGSTGY and CDR2 is YDSYTSSV. This CDR3 has 13 amino acids. Here the CDR3 DNA reads TGTGCCACCTGGGGACCGAATTATTATAAGAAACTCTTT. Amino acid sequence: CATWGPNYYKKLF.

Regarding this clone: This is likely an artifact of a read error, given a far larger clone one base away. The sample carries other DNA sequences with the same CDR3. The chain uses TRGV9 and TRGJP. The J gene, left out of TCRdb, was set here by checking the DNA against germline. Germline loops: CDR1 GITISATS, CDR2 ISYDGTV (reference sequence). After removal of 2 bases from V and 7 bases from J, the junction contained 8 bases not matched to a gene. This CDR3 has 17 amino acids. CDR3 sequence: CALWEEDFELGKKIKVF. In DNA form, the CDR3 reads TGTGCCTTGTGGGAGGAAGACTTCGAGTTGGGCAAAAAAATCAAGGTATTT.

In this sample, this clone turned up many times. In the same sample, other DNA sequences code for this CDR3. CDR3 sequence: CATWDAPYYKKLF. In nucleotides, the CDR3 is TGTGCCACCTGGGATGCTCCTTATTATAAGAAACTCTTT. The V call is TRGV4, the J call TRGJ1 or TRGJ2. Looked up from germline, CDR1 is EGSTGY and CDR2 is YDSYTSSV. The CDR3 covers 13 residues. V gave up 2 bases and J gave up 3 bases; unmatched junction bases: 4.

Worth noting for this clone: This likely reflects a read error, since a far larger clone is one base away. This same CDR3 is encoded by further DNA sequences in the sample. This chain links TRGV3 with TRGJ1 or TRGJ2. TCRdb carries no J gene annotation; the J gene was assigned here by matching the DNA with germline. This CDR3 spans 14 amino acids. With 1 base clipped from V and 5 bases from J, the junction kept 8 bases outside the gene matches. In germline, CDR1 is VTNTFY, CDR2 YDVSTARD (reference sequence). In DNA, the CDR3 is TGTGCCACCTGGGACAGACCACGGCATTATAAGAAACTCTTT. It specifies CATWDRPRHYKKLF.

This clone was observed at least ten times. A read error may be the cause here, since a much bigger clone is one base away. The sample holds other DNA sequences that translate to the same CDR3. The chain links TRGV9 to TRGJ1 or TRGJ2. This CDR3 has 12 amino acids. Unmatched junction bases numbered 5, after V lost 2 bases and J lost 7 bases. The germline CDR1 and CDR2 sequences are GITISATS and ISYDGTV (reference sequence). The CDR3, as DNA: TGTGCCTTGTGGGAGGGGCGATATAAGAAACTCTTT. Amino acid sequence: CALWEGRYKKLF.

This clone was recorded at least ten times. The TCRdb record carries a much larger clone's protein, which differs from this DNA's translation at residue 9; a read error is the likely cause, and the protein listed here is the DNA translation. The J gene is TRGJ1 or TRGJ2, the V gene TRGV9. Matching the DNA to germline supplied the J gene, which TCRdb does not give. The CDR3 length is 14 residues. Germline loops: CDR1 GITISATS, CDR2 ISYDGTV (reference sequence). The DNA of the CDR3 is TGTGCCTTGTGGGAGGTGCCGAATTGTTATAAGAAACTCTTT. This sequence encodes CALWEVPNCYKKLF.

In this sample, this clone turned up a few times. The TCRdb record carries a much larger clone's protein, which differs from this DNA's translation at residue 4; a read error is the likely cause, and the protein listed here is the DNA translation. Other nucleotide sequences from this sample produce the same CDR3. The chain recombines TRGV9 with TRGJ1 or TRGJ2. TCRdb lists no J gene, so it was determined here by aligning the DNA to germline. This CDR3 is 10 amino acids long. From germline, CDR1 is GITISATS and CDR2 ISYDGTV (reference sequence). The CDR3 DNA reads TGTGCCTTGCGGGAGTTCGAGAAACTCTTT. Translation gives CALREFEKLF.

By proportion, this clone is medium-sized. Additional DNA sequences in this sample encode the identical CDR3. The V gene is TRGV4, the J gene TRGJ1 or TRGJ2. The CDR3 loop spans 15 amino acids. J gave up 0 bases and V 0 bases, and 5 bases lay outside the gene matches. Looked up from germline, CDR1 is EGSTGY and CDR2 is YDSYTSSV. The CDR3 bases are TGTGCCACCTGGGATGGGCCTCTGAATTATTATAAGAAACTCTTT. This gives the protein CATWDGPLNYYKKLF.

There are many counts of this clone. The mismatch at residue 5 between this DNA's translation and the TCRdb protein of a much larger clone likely reflects a read error; the protein shown is translated from the DNA. V and J are TRGV3 and TRGJ1 or TRGJ2. The J gene, missing from TCRdb, was assigned here through DNA to germline matching. The CDR3 extends over 11 amino acids. V lost 6 bases to trimming and J lost 12 bases; unmatched junction nucleotides: 11. CDR1 VTNTFY and CDR2 YDVSTARD come from the germline V gene (reference sequence). This CDR3 is CATWRGWVKLF. The CDR3 bases are TGTGCCACCTGGAGAGGGTGGGTGAAACTCTTT.

This clone showed up many times. Translating this DNA gives a protein that differs at residue 4 from the TCRdb one, which belongs to a much larger clone; a read error is likely, and the protein shown is this translation. CDR3 loop: CATRGSDWIKTF. DNA for the CDR3: TGTGCCACCAGGGGTAGTGATTGGATCAAGACGTTT. The V call is TRGV8, the J call TRGJP2. The V and J ends lost 9 bases and 3 bases, in that order; junction bases with no gene match: 4. This CDR3 comprises 12 residues. The germline CDR1 and CDR2 sequences are VENAVY and YDSYNSRV.

This clone was counted a few times. TCRdb pairs this DNA with a much larger clone's protein that differs at residue 12, likely a read error; the protein shown was translated from the DNA. The chain has TRGV8 and TRGJP2. The germline V gene has CDR1 VENAVY and CDR2 YDSYNSRV. This CDR3 region has 14 residues. CDR3 DNA sequence: TGTGCCACCTGGGATACAGGCGGTGATTGGATCAGGACGTTT. This codes for CATWDTGGDWIRTF.

This clone has at least ten counts. The translation of this DNA and the TCRdb protein of a much larger clone differ at residue 9, probably owing to a read error; the protein shown here is translated from the DNA. The V and J genes are TRGV9 and TRGJ1 or TRGJ2. TCRdb carries no J gene annotation; the J gene was assigned here by matching the DNA with germline. This CDR3 has 16 amino acids. The junction had 13 bases not matched to a gene; V was cut back by 0 bases and J by 5 bases. Germline CDR1 reads GITISATS; CDR2 reads ISYDGTV (reference sequence). The CDR3 bases are TGTGCCTTGTGGGAGGTGCACAATAGCGAAAATTATAAGAAACTCTTT. Translation gives CALWEVHNSENYKKLF.